The T cell receptor beta chain under discussion was sequenced for a study of cytomegalovirus exposure and HLA in healthy donors. General study results and limits: Researchers counted around 150 TCR beta chains as cytomegalovirus-associated. A classifier reportedly called cytomegalovirus status with high sensitivity and specificity.

Generated by immunoSEQ multiplex PCR, the TCRdb table keeps only in-frame clones and is missing some. The data contain around 71,000 clones, roughly 94% of them singletons. As for this clone: Its antigen is unknown.

This CDR3 region has 15 residues. The source material was PBMCs. The TCR was taken from a man aged 18-30 years in good health and CMV-seropositive. The chain employs TRBV21-1 and TRBJ1-2; the table's TRBD1 call for D was not verified on the DNA. TRBV21-1 counts as a pseudogene. CDR3 loop: CASGGQSYKVYGYTF. CDR3 DNA sequence: TGTGCCAGCGGGGGACAGTCCTATAAGGTCTATGGCTACACCTTC.